This entry lists 17 T cell receptor beta chains sequenced from one sample in a study of shared clonotypes between healthy human individuals. Generated by immunoSEQ multiplex PCR, the TCRdb table keeps only in-frame clones and is missing some. Of some 2,100,000 clones in the sample, approximately 96% were seen once. The specimen sequenced was naive CD4+ T cells sorted from blood. Subset described: CD45RA+ positively selected. The receptors were sampled from a man between 18 and 35 years old in good health.

This clone is a singleton in its sample. CDR3 bases: TGTGCCAGCAGTCTCTTCTTGGACATGAACACTGAAGCTTTCTTT. Translated, it gives CASSLFLDMNTEAFF. The chain uses TRBV7-9 and TRBJ1-1; tentatively, D is TRBD1 (5 bases). The CDR3 loop spans 15 amino acids. Germline loops: CDR1 SEHNR, CDR2 FQNEAQ (reference sequence). The V and J ends lost 6 bases and 0 bases respectively, with 14 bases between them.

The chain is built from TRBV6-5 and TRBJ2-5; D might be TRBD1 (6 bases). The V and J ends lost 7 bases and 11 bases respectively, with 20 bases between them. The CDR3 is made up of 13 amino acids. CDR1 is MNHEY, CDR2 SVGAGI, per germline. The CDR3 is CASTKFLQGTQYF. CDR3 in DNA: TGTGCCAGCACCAAGTTTTTACAGGGAACTCAGTACTTC.

This chain joins TRBV10-3 and TRBJ2-1; 12 nucleotides match TRBD2. The CDR3 has 16 amino acids. The V gene's germline CDR1 is ENHRY and CDR2 SYGVKD. The V and J ends lost 5 bases and 8 bases, in that order; junction bases with no gene match: 10. For the CDR3, the DNA is TGTGCCATCAGTTCCACACTAGCGGGGGGAGGTGATGAGCAGTTCTTC. It yields the protein CAISSTLAGGGDEQFF.

V and J are TRBV18 and TRBJ1-1; D is uncertain. Trimming shortened V by 4 bases and J by 0 bases, and 15 bases separated the two germline ends. The V gene's germline CDR1 is KGHSH and CDR2 LQKENI. The CDR3 runs to 16 residues. The CDR3 bases are TGTGCCAGCTCACAGGGTACGGCGGCCCTGAACACTGAAGCTTTCTTT. Amino acids: CASSQGTAALNTEAFF.

The rearrangement joins TRBV10-3 to TRBJ2-4; 10 bases agree with TRBD2. Unmatched junction bases numbered 9, after V lost 2 bases and J lost 8 bases. Germline V gene sequence: CDR1 ENHRY, CDR2 SYGVKD. This CDR3 contains 16 residues. The CDR3 sequence is CAISEVASGSLDIQYF. In DNA form, the CDR3 reads TGTGCCATCAGTGAGGTAGCTAGCGGGAGTTTGGACATTCAGTACTTC.

V gene TRBV2 combines with J gene TRBJ1-2; the D is unclear. V was pared by 7 bases and J by 4 bases, with 13 bases between. CDR1 and CDR2 (germline): SNHLY, FYNNEI. CDR3 length: 13 amino acids. The CDR3 loop reads CASTPGSAYGYTF. CDR3 bases: TGTGCCAGCACCCCGGGGTCCGCCTATGGCTACACCTTC.

The rearrangement joins TRBV7-9 to TRBJ2-1, with 8 positions matching TRBD2. There are 18 residues in the CDR3. Germline values: CDR1 SEHNR, CDR2 FQNEAQ (reference sequence). The trim removed 5 bases at V and 8 bases at J, leaving 20 bases unmatched. This CDR3 reads CASSQRGMGTSGLDEQFF. The CDR3 nucleotides read TGTGCCAGCAGCCAGAGGGGAATGGGAACTAGCGGCTTGGATGAGCAGTTCTTC. Supplemented by reference TRBV7-9 and TRBJ2-1, the full variable domain reads DTGVSQNPRHKITKRGQNVTFRCDPISEHNRLYWYRQTLGQGPEFLTYFQNEAQLEKSRLLSDRFSAERPKGSFSTLEIQRTEQGDSAMYLCASSQRGMGTSGLDEQFFGPGTRLTVL.

This sequence joins TRBV7-2 and TRBJ1-3; TRBD1 is a possible D gene (5 bases). Trimming took 5 bases from V and 0 from J, leaving 17 bases between them. This CDR3 contains 17 residues. The V gene's germline CDR1 is SGHTA and CDR2 FQGNSA. Here the CDR3 reads CASSRNPQGVSGNTIYF. The CDR3 DNA reads as TGTGCCAGCAGCCGGAACCCCCAGGGTGTCTCTGGAAACACCATATATTTT.

V gene TRBV7-2 combines with J gene TRBJ2-5; 9 nucleotides agree with TRBD1. From germline, CDR1 is SGHTA and CDR2 FQGNSA. V dropped 2 bases and J dropped 4; count of bases not matched to a gene: 11. The CDR3 is made up of 17 amino acids. The CDR3 DNA is TGTGCCAGCAGCTTAAGTAGGACAGGGGTGGGTTTAGAGACCCAGTACTTC. Translated: CASSLSRTGVGLETQYF.

The V and J genes are TRBV6-5 and TRBJ2-3, with D possibly being TRBD1 or TRBD2 (6 bases each). The CDR3 runs 14 residues. From germline, CDR1 is MNHEY and CDR2 SVGAGI. Trimming took 8 bases from V and 5 from J, leaving 17 bases between them. This chain's CDR3 is CASSYLGGVDTQYF. The CDR3, as DNA: TGTGCCAGCTCTTACCTCGGGGGCGTAGATACGCAGTATTTT.

This CDR3 reads CASSHLDREETQYF. Here the CDR3 DNA reads TGCGCCAGCAGCCACCTCGACCGAGAGGAGACCCAGTACTTC. The chain combines TRBV4-1 with TRBJ2-5, with D unresolved. Trimming removed 3 bases at V and 5 bases at J, with 13 bases between. This CDR3 has 14 amino acids. Germline V gene sequence: CDR1 MGHRA, CDR2 YSYEKL.

The rearrangement uses TRBV7-3 and TRBJ1-1; 12 bases agree with TRBD1. The CDR3 loop spans 17 amino acids. Trimming took 5 bases from V and 1 from J; bases not matched to a gene: 8. The germline CDR1 and CDR2 sequences are SGHTA and FQGTGA. This CDR3 reads CASSRGTGGRGNTEAFF. The CDR3 DNA sequence: TGTGCCAGCAGCCGCGGGACAGGGGGCAGAGGGAACACTGAAGCTTTCTTT. Combining the CDR3 with reference TRBV7-3 and TRBJ1-1 gives the whole variable domain GAGVSQTPSNKVTEKGKYVELRCDPISGHTALYWYRQSLGQGPEFLIYFQGTGAADDSGLPNDRFFAVRPEGSVSTLKIQRTERGDSAVYLCASSRGTGGRGNTEAFFGQGTRLTVV.

This clone was counted only a few times. This chain uses TRBV9 with TRBJ1-1; the match to TRBD1 covers 10 bases. The germline V gene encodes CDR1 SGDLS and CDR2 YYNGEE. The ends lost 8 bases at V and 1 base at J; junction bases unmatched: 2. CDR3 length: 13 amino acids. DNA of the CDR3: TGTGCCAGAAGGACAGGGGGGAACACTGAAGCTTTCTTT. This encodes CARRTGGNTEAFF.

This clone was counted a few times. The V gene is TRBV4-3, the J gene TRBJ1-4, with D possibly TRBD1 on 5 matching bases. Trimming removed 2 bases from V and 1 base from J, with 8 bases in between. The CDR3 length is 15 residues. Germline values: CDR1 LGHNA, CDR2 YSLEER. The CDR3 DNA follows: TGCGCCAGCAGCCAACAGGGAAAAACTAATGAAAAACTGTTTTTT. Its translation: CASSQQGKTNEKLFF.

The rearrangement links TRBV5-1 to TRBJ1-1; the match to TRBD1 covers 7 bases. V lost 4 bases to trimming and J lost 3 bases; unmatched junction nucleotides: 12. The germline V gene has CDR1 SGHRS and CDR2 YFSETQ. The CDR3 runs to 16 residues. As DNA, the CDR3 is TGCGCCAGCAGCATAAGACAGGGTCTAGTTGACACTGAAGCTTTCTTT. Its protein product is CASSIRQGLVDTEAFF.

A word on this clone: The same CDR3 arises from other DNA sequences in this sample as well. This CDR3 reads CASSYRRGEGYTF. In DNA form, the CDR3 reads TGTGCCAGCAGTTACCGCAGGGGGGAAGGCTACACCTTC. The gene calls are TRBV6-5 and TRBJ1-2, with 7 bases lining up with TRBD1. The CDR3 length is 13 residues. Germline-derived CDR1 and CDR2 are MNHEY and SVGAGI. J was trimmed by 8 bases and V by 2 bases; bases with no gene match: 5.

V and J are TRBV4-1 and TRBJ2-1; 9 bases align to TRBD1. The CDR3 has 15 amino acids. Germline CDR1 reads MGHRA; CDR2 reads YSYEKL. The J segment lost 5 bases and the V segment lost 2 bases, leaving 4 bases of the junction unmatched. CDR3 DNA sequence: TGCGCCAGCAGCCAACGGGGACAGGGCCACAATGAGCAGTTCTTC. Encoded protein: CASSQRGQGHNEQFF.